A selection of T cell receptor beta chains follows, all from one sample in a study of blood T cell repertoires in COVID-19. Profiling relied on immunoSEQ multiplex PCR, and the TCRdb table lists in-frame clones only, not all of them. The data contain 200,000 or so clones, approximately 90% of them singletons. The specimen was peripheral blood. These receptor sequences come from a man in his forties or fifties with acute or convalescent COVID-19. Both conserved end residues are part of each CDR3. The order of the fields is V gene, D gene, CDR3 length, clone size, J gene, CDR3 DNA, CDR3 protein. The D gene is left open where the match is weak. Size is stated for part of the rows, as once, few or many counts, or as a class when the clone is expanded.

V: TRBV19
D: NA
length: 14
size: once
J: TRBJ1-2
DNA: TGTGCCAGTAGTATTGGGGCAGGGGCCTATGGCTACACCTTC
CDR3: CASSIGAGAYGYTF

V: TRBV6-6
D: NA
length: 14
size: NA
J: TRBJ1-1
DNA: TGTGCCAGCAGTTTATCCTCGGGGGACACTGAAGCTTTCTTT
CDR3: CASSLSSGDTEAFF

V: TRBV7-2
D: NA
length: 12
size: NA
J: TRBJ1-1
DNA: TGTGCCAGCAGCTTACAGGGGAGTAAAGCTTTCTTT
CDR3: CASSLQGSKAFF

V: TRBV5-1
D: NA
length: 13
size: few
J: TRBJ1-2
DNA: TGCGCCAGCAGCTTGGAAACAGGGCGCGGCTACACCTTC
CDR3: CASSLETGRGYTF

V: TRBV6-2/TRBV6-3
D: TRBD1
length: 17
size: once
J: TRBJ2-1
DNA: TGTGCCAGCAGTACCCTCTTCCAGGGGGCAGCCTACAATGAGCAGTTCTTC
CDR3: CASSTLFQGAAYNEQFF

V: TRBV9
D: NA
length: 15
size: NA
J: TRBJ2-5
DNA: TGTGCCAGCAGCGTAGGAGGCAGGGCACAAGAGACCCAGTACTTC
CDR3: CASSVGGRAQETQYF

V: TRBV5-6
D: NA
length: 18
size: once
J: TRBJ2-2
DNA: TGTGCCAGCAGCCTCCCCCTCGCCGGGGGATTTGGCACCGGGGAGCTGTTTTTT
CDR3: CASSLPLAGGFGTGELFF

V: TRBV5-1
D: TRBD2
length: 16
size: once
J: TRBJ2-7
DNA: TGCGCCAGCAGCTTGGGGACTAGCGGGGGCCCCTACGAGCAGTACTTC
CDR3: CASSLGTSGGPYEQYF

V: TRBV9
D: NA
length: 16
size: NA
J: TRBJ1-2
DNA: TGTGCCAGCAGCGTAGCCCCCTCGGACAGCTACTATGGCTACACCTTC
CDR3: CASSVAPSDSYYGYTF

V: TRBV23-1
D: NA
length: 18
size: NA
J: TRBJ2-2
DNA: TGCGCCAGCAGTCAGGGGGGAGTCGCGACCCCGAACACCGGGGAGCTGTTTTTT
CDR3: CASSQGGVATPNTGELFF

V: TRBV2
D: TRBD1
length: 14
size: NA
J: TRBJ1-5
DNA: TGTGCCAGCAGTGAGATAGGGACAGCTCAGCCCCAGCATTTT
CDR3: CASSEIGTAQPQHF

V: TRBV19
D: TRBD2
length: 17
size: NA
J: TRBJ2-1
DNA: TGTGCCAGTAGTATGGTAGCGGGGGGCTTTACCTACAATGAGCAGTTCTTC
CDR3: CASSMVAGGFTYNEQFF

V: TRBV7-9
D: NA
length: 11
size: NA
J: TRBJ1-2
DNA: TGTGCCAGCAGCCCGTCAGGAGGCTACACCTTC
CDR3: CASSPSGGYTF

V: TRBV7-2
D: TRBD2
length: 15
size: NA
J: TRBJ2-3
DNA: TGTGCCAGCAGCCCGCAAGCGGGGGGCACAGATACGCAGTATTTT
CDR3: CASSPQAGGTDTQYF

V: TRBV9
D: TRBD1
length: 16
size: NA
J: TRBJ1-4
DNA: TGTGCCAGCAGCGTTTCTGGGGGACAGACTAATGAAAAACTGTTTTTT
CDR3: CASSVSGGQTNEKLFF

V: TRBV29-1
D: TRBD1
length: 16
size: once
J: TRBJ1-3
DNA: TGCAGCGTTGTACAACCCGGGACAGCCTCTGGAAACACCATATATTTT
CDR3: CSVVQPGTASGNTIYF

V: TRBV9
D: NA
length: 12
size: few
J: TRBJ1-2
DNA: TGTGCCAGCTCCTTCTCCTCGGATGGCTACACCTTC
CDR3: CASSFSSDGYTF

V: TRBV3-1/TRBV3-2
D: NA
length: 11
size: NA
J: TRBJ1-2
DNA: TGTGCCAGCAGCCAACTATATGGCTACACCTTC
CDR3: CASSQLYGYTF

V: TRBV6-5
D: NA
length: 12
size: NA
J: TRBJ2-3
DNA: TGTGCCAGCTCCCCGGGCACAGATACGCAGTATTTT
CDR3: CASSPGTDTQYF

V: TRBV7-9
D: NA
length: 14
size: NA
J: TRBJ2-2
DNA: TGTGCCAGCACGAGGGGGTCGAACACCGGGGAGCTGTTTTTT
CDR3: CASTRGSNTGELFF

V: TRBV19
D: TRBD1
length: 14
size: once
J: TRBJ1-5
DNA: TGTGCCAGTAGATACACAGGGGGGGGACAGCCCCAGCATTTT
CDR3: CASRYTGGGQPQHF

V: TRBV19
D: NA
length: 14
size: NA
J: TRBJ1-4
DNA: TGTGCCAGTAGTATACAGGCAACTAATGAAAAACTGTTTTTT
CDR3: CASSIQATNEKLFF